Presented here are 22 T cell receptor beta chains from one specimen sequenced in a study of blood T cells in healthy people across ages. A second PCR of about 7 to 12 cycles used a sample-barcoded 5' primer and a J-beta primer mix. One entry per CDR3 protein, called by TCRdb with MiXCR from the 5' RACE reads. The sample includes roughly 930,000 distinct CDR3 sequences, 48% seen only once; the top ten take 10% to 15%. The specimen sequenced was blood. These receptors were obtained from a man in his thirties or forties in good health.

The chain uses TRBV13 and TRBJ1-4; possible D gene TRBD1, 5 bases. The CDR3 spans 14 residues. Trimming took 3 bases from V and 5 from J, leaving 10 bases between them. The V gene's germline CDR1 is PRHDT and CDR2 FYEKMQ (reference sequence). In DNA, the CDR3 is TGTGCCAGCAGCTTCAAGGGGATCAATGAAAAACTGTTTTTT. Translating it yields CASSFKGINEKLFF. Supplemented by reference TRBV13 and TRBJ1-4, the full variable domain reads AAGVIQSPRHLIKEKRETATLKCYPIPRHDTVYWYQQGPGQDPQFLISFYEKMQSDKGSIPDRFSAQQFSDYHSELNMSSLELGDSALYFCASSFKGINEKLFFGSGTQLSVL.

This clonotype was seen only a few times. CDR3 loop: CASSQEGGGGNYGYTF. For the CDR3, the DNA is TGTGCCAGCAGCCAAGAAGGTGGGGGAGGGAACTATGGCTACACCTTC. The chain has TRBV4-2 and TRBJ1-2; a possible D gene is TRBD1 (5 bases). This CDR3 comprises 16 residues. V gave up 0 bases and J gave up 2 bases, with 13 bases separating them. The germline V gene encodes CDR1 LGHNA and CDR2 YNFKEQ.

Only a few counts were recorded for this clonotype. V usage is TRBV27 and J usage is TRBJ1-5; D is unresolved. Trimming removed 5 bases at V and 0 bases at J, with 20 bases between. Germline loops: CDR1 MNHEY, CDR2 SMNVEV (reference sequence). CDR3 size: 18 residues. The CDR3 spells CASSMEFWAAYSNQPQHF. DNA for the CDR3: TGTGCCAGCAGTATGGAATTTTGGGCAGCTTATAGCAATCAGCCCCAGCATTTT.

V and J are TRBV4-2 and TRBJ2-2; unclear D gene. Between the trimmed V and J ends, which lost 0 bases and 8 bases, there was a span of 7 bases. CDR1 is LGHNA and CDR2 is YNFKEQ in the germline V gene. The CDR3 extends over 13 amino acids. CDR3 loop: CASSQEWQGELFF. For the CDR3, the DNA is TGTGCCAGCAGCCAAGAGTGGCAAGGGGAGCTGTTTTTT.

The rearrangement joins TRBV5-4 to TRBJ2-1; possibly TRBD1 for D (5 bases). The CDR3 contains 13 residues. Germline values: CDR1 SGHNT, CDR2 YYREEE (reference sequence). Trimming removed 1 base from V and 10 bases from J, with 12 bases in between. Here the CDR3 DNA reads TGTGCCAGCAGCTTGTTGGTAGGGGTAGAGCAGTTCTTC. Translation gives CASSLLVGVEQFF.

The chain links TRBV30 to TRBJ1-3; D perhaps matches TRBD1 (5 bases). The ends were cut back, 0 bases at V and 0 bases at J, with 12 bases in the middle. Germline CDR1 reads GTSNPN; CDR2 reads SVGIG (reference sequence). This CDR3 region has 16 residues. The CDR3 reads CAWSVRGSSSGNTIYF. The CDR3 nucleotides are TGTGCCTGGAGTGTCCGGGGCAGTAGCTCTGGAAACACCATATATTTT.

This clonotype was recorded a few times. The gene calls are TRBV6-2 or TRBV6-3 and TRBJ2-1; 10 bases line up with TRBD1. V was pared by 4 bases and J by 6 bases, with 6 bases of the junction left unmatched. There are 15 residues in the CDR3. Germline values: CDR1 MNHEY, CDR2 SVGEGT. The CDR3 nucleotides are TGTGCCAGCAGTTTAACAGGGACAGGGGTCAATGAGCAGTTCTTC. Translated, it gives CASSLTGTGVNEQFF.

CDR3 protein: CASSPKGVDSYEQYF. CDR3 sequence (DNA): TGTGCCAGCAGCCCCAAGGGGGTTGACTCCTACGAGCAGTACTTC. The genes are TRBV4-2 and TRBJ2-7, with D perhaps matching TRBD1 (6 bases). Trimming pared 4 bases from V and 0 bases from J, leaving 13 bases between. Germline values: CDR1 LGHNA, CDR2 YNFKEQ. The CDR3 is made up of 15 amino acids.

This clonotype appeared a single time. The rearrangement uses TRBV6-2 or TRBV6-3 and TRBJ1-1; 9 bases agree with TRBD1. CDR3 length: 14 amino acids. Germline V gene data show CDR1 as MNHEY and CDR2 as SVGEGT. V was pared by 8 bases and J by 7 bases, with 11 bases of the junction left unmatched. Here the CDR3 reads CASRLPRTGVEAFF. The CDR3 DNA reads TGTGCCAGCCGACTACCGCGGACAGGGGTTGAAGCTTTCTTT.

The rearrangement links TRBV2 to TRBJ1-2, with D unclear. V was trimmed by 0 bases and J by 8 bases, leaving 13 bases between them. Germline V gene sequence: CDR1 SNHLY, CDR2 FYNNEI. The CDR3 covers 14 residues. The CDR3 DNA follows: TGTGCCAGCAGTGAAGCGCTAAGAGGGATGGGCTACACCTTC. Its translation is CASSEALRGMGYTF.

This clonotype has just a few counts. The chain recombines TRBV20-1 with TRBJ2-5; 11 bases fit TRBD1. The J call may be in error: the DNA end matches TRBJ2-7 better. The CDR3 runs 16 residues. From germline, CDR1 is DFQATT and CDR2 SNEGSKA (reference sequence). CDR3 sequence (DNA): TGCAGTGCTAGAGAGACCGCCGGGACAGGGGGCTACGAGCAGTACTTC. This gives the protein CSARETAGTGGYEQYF.

In this sample, this clonotype turned up many times. CDR3 protein: CASSFGDRQETQYF. DNA of the CDR3: TGTGCCAGCAGCTTTGGGGACAGGCAAGAGACCCAGTACTTC. The genes are TRBV11-3 and TRBJ2-5, with 8 nucleotides matching TRBD1. The V segment lost 3 bases and the J segment 2 bases; nucleotides outside the gene matches: 2. The CDR3 is made up of 14 amino acids. CDR1 is SGHNT, CDR2 YENEEA, per germline.

This clonotype was picked up a small number of times. The chain employs TRBV4-1 and TRBJ2-7; D tentatively reads TRBD1 or TRBD2 (6 bases each). The CDR3 contains 16 residues. Trimming removed 0 bases from V and 4 bases from J, with 16 bases in between. Germline V gene sequence: CDR1 MGHRA, CDR2 YSYEKL. The CDR3 coding sequence is TGCGCCAGCAGCCAAGAAGAAAGGGGGACTCAGTACGAGCAGTACTTC. This gives the protein CASSQEERGTQYEQYF.

The rearrangement joins TRBV12-3 or TRBV12-4 to TRBJ1-1; a weak D match, TRBD1 (5 bases). This CDR3 is 14 amino acids long. Trimming removed 1 base at V and 4 bases at J, with 10 bases between. Here the CDR3 DNA reads TGTGCCAGCAGTTTAGATACAGGTCCCACTGAAGCTTTCTTT. Translating it yields CASSLDTGPTEAFF.

This chain connects TRBV20-1 to TRBJ1-5, with a possible D match to TRBD1 (5 bases). CDR3 size: 14 residues. V was clipped by 2 bases and J by 1 base, with 9 bases between them. The germline V gene has CDR1 DFQATT and CDR2 SNEGSKA (reference sequence). The DNA of the CDR3 is TGCAGTGCTAGATGGGGGGACAGCAATCAGCCCCAGCATTTT. Protein: CSARWGDSNQPQHF.

This clonotype was counted once. Because the CDR3 is missing its conserved closing phenylalanine or tryptophan, this is likely a read error. The chain is built from TRBV11-3 and TRBJ1-2, with D perhaps matching TRBD1 (5 bases). The CDR3 runs to 16 residues. The V gene lost 4 bases and the J gene lost 1 base, with 16 bases spanning the gap. Germline values: CDR1 SGHNT, CDR2 YENEEA. The chain's CDR3 is CASSYSGGILNYGYTL. The CDR3 nucleotides are TGTGCCAGCAGCTATAGCGGGGGGATACTTAACTATGGCTACACCTTA.

The chain is built from TRBV28 and TRBJ2-2; 8 bases align to TRBD2. Trimming at V came to 6 bases and at J to 4 bases, leaving 7 bases not matched to a gene. The CDR3 sequence is 15 residues long. Germline-derived CDR1 and CDR2 are MDHEN and SYDVKM. CDR3 in amino acids: CASRIGGAATGELFF. The CDR3, as DNA: TGTGCCAGCAGGATCGGGGGGGCGGCCACCGGGGAGCTGTTTTTT.

The chain carries TRBV11-2 and TRBJ2-7; TRBD1 is a possible D gene (6 bases). The last part of the DNA fits TRBJ2-5 better; the J call may be wrong. Per germline, CDR1 SGHAT and CDR2 FQNNGV. The CDR3 covers 13 residues. Here the CDR3 DNA reads TGTGCCAGCAGGGATACAGGGTATGGGACCCAGTACTTC. Translated: CASRDTGYGTQYF.

The CDR3: CASSREGRAYYNEQFF. CDR3 coding DNA: TGTGCCAGCAGCCGCGAGGGCAGGGCCTACTACAATGAGCAGTTCTTC. The chain recombines TRBV3-1 with TRBJ2-1; D may be TRBD1 or TRBD2 (5 bases each). The germline V gene has CDR1 LGHDT and CDR2 YNNKEL (reference sequence). This CDR3 is built from 16 residues. V was pared by 4 bases and J by 3 bases, with 16 bases between.

V gene TRBV7-9 combines with J gene TRBJ1-2; TRBD1 matches at 7 bases. Per germline, CDR1 SEHNR and CDR2 FQNEAQ (reference sequence). V was clipped by 4 bases and J by 5 bases; unmatched bases: 16. The CDR3 runs to 17 residues. The CDR3 DNA is TGTGCCAGCAGCTCCCCTGTCCGAGACAGGGATTCATATGGCTACACCTTC. Protein product: CASSSPVRDRDSYGYTF. Complete variable domain (other parts from reference TRBV7-9 and TRBJ1-2): DTGVSQNPRHKITKRGQNVTFRCDPISEHNRLYWYRQTLGQGPEFLTYFQNEAQLEKSRLLSDRFSAERPKGSFSTLEIQRTEQGDSAMYLCASSSPVRDRDSYGYTFGSGTRLTVV.

In this sample, this clonotype turned up a few times. This chain links TRBV6-1 with TRBJ1-2, with D tentatively TRBD1 (5 bases). The CDR3 consists of 16 residues. CDR1 MNHNS and CDR2 SASEGT come from the germline V gene. Trimming stripped 7 bases from V and 1 base from J, with 19 bases between. The CDR3 reads CASKGQGLKNNYGYTF. DNA of the CDR3: TGTGCCAGCAAAGGGCAGGGACTTAAGAATAACTATGGCTACACCTTC.

This chain connects TRBV7-3 to TRBJ2-1, with 9 bases identical to TRBD2. The length of the CDR3 is 16 residues. Losses at the gene ends were 4 bases for V and 4 bases for J; bases not matched to a gene: 8. From germline, CDR1 is SGHTA and CDR2 FQGTGA. The CDR3 here is CASSWGSGGAYNEQFF. The CDR3 region has the DNA TGTGCCAGCAGCTGGGGTAGCGGGGGAGCTTACAATGAGCAGTTCTTC.